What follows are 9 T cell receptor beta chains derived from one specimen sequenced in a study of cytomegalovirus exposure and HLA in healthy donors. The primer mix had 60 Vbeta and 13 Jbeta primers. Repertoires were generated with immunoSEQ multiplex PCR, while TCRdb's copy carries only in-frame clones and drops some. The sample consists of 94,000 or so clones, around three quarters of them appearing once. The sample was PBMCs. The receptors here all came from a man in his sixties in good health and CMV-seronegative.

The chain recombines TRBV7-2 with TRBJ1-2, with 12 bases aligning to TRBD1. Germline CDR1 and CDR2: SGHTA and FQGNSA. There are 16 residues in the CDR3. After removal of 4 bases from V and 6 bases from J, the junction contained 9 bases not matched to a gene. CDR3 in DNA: TGTGCCAGCAGCTCAGGGACAGGGGGCGCAGTGGATGGCTACACCTTC. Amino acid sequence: CASSSGTGGAVDGYTF.

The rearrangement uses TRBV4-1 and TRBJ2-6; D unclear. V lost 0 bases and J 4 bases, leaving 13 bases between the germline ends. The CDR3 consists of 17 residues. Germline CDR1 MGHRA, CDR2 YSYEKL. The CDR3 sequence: CASSQDSQVSGANVLTF. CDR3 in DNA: TGCGCCAGCAGCCAAGATAGTCAGGTCTCAGGGGCCAACGTCCTGACTTTC.

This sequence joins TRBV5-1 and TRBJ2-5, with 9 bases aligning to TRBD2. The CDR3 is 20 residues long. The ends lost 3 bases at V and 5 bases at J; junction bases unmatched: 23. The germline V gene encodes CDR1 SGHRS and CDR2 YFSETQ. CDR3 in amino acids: CASSSALFLAGGPSGETQYF. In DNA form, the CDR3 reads TGCGCCAGCAGCTCCGCGCTCTTCCTGGCGGGGGGGCCTTCAGGGGAGACCCAGTACTTC.

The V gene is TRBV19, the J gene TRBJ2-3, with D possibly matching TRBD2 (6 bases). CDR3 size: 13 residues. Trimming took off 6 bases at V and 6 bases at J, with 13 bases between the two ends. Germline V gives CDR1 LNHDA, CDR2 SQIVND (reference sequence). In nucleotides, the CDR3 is TGTGCCAGTAGGACCGGGAGTGTGGATACGCAGTATTTT. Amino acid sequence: CASRTGSVDTQYF.

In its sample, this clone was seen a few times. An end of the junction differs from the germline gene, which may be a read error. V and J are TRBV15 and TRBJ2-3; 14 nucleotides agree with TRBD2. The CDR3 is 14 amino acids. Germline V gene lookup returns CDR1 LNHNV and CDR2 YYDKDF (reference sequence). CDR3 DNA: TGTGCCACCAGCAGAGATCGGGGACTAGCGGGAGCATCCTTT. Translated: CATSRDRGLAGASF.

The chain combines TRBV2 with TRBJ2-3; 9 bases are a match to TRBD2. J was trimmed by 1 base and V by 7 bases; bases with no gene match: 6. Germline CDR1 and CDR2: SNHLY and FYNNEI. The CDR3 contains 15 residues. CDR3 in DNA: TGTGCCAGCAAGTACAGGACTAGCGGCACAGATACGCAGTATTTT. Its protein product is CASKYRTSGTDTQYF. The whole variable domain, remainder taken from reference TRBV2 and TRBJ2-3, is EPEVTQTPSHQVTQMGQEVILRCVPISNHLYFYWYRQILGQKVEFLVSFYNNEISEKSEIFDDQFSVERPDGSNFTLKIRSTKLEDSAMYFCASKYRTSGTDTQYFGPGTRLTVL.

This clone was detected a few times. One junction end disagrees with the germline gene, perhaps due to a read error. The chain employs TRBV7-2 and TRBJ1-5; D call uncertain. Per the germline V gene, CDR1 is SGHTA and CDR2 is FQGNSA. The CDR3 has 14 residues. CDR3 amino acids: CASSQADSDQPQHF. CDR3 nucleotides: TGTGCCAGCAGCCAGGCAGATAGCGATCAGCCCCAGCATTTT.

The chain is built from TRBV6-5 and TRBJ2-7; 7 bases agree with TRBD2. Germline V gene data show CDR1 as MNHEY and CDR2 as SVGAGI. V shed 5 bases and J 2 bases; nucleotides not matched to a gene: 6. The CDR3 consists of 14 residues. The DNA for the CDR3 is TGTGCCAGCAGTATAAGCGGGGACCCCTACGAGCAGTACTTC. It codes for CASSISGDPYEQYF.

This CDR3 is CAWNKGDIQTSPLHF. For the CDR3, the DNA is TGTGCCTGGAATAAAGGGGACATTCAAACATCACCCCTCCACTTT. The chain recombines TRBV30 with TRBJ1-6, with D possibly matching TRBD1 (6 bases). The V end was cut by 4 bases, the J end by 10 bases, with 20 bases between. Germline V gene lookup returns CDR1 GTSNPN and CDR2 SVGIG (reference sequence). The length of the CDR3 is 15 residues. The full variable domain, rest sourced from reference TRBV30 and TRBJ1-6, is SQTIHQWPATLVQPVGSPLSLECTVEGTSNPNLYWYRQAAGRGLQLLFYSVGIGQISSEVPQNLSASRPQDRQFILSSKKLLLSDSGFYLCAWNKGDIQTSPLHFGNGTRLTVT.